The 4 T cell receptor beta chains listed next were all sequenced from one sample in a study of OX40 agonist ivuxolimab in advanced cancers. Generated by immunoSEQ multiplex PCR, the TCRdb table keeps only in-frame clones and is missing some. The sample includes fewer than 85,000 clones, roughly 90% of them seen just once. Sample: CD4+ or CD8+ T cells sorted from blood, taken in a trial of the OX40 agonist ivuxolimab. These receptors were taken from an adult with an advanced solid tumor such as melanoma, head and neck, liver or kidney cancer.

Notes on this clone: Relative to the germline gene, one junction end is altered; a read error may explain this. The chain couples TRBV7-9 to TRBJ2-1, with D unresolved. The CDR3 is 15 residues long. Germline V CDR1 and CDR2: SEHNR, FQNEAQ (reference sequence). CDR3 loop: CASSSRLEADNEQFF. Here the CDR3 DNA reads TGTGCCAGCAGCTCCCGACTTGAAGCTGACAACGAGCAGTTCTTC.

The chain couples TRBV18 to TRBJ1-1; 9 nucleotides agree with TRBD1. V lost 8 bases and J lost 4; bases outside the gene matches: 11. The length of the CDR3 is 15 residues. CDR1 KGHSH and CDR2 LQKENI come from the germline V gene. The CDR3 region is CASAPIQGASTEAFF. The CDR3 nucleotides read TGTGCCAGCGCGCCAATACAGGGGGCAAGCACTGAAGCTTTCTTT.

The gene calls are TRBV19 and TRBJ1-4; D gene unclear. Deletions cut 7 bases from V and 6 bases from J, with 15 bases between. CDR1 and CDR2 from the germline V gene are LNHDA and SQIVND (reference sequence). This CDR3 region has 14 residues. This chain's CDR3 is CASNPTSTDEKLFF. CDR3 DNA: TGTGCCAGTAATCCGACGTCCACGGATGAAAAACTGTTTTTT.

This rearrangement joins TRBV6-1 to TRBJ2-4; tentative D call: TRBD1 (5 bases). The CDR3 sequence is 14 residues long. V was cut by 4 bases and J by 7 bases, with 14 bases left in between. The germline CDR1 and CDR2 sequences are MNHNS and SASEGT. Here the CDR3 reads CASSVPQGFNIQYF. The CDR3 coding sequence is TGTGCCAGCAGTGTACCTCAGGGTTTCAACATTCAGTACTTC.